The 8 T cell receptor beta chains given below trace back to one sample, sequenced in a study of shared clonotypes between healthy human individuals. This table comes from immunoSEQ multiplex PCR, and its TCRdb copy is limited to in-frame clones, with some not included. Among 1.6 million or so clones listed, approximately 97% were seen once. Input material: naive CD4+ T cells sorted from blood. Subset reported: CD45RA+ positively selected. The receptor set was obtained from a man younger than 45 in good health.

The rearrangement joins TRBV5-1 to TRBJ2-1, with 8 bases matching TRBD2. Per the germline V gene, CDR1 is SGHRS and CDR2 is YFSETQ. V trimming: 0 bases; J trimming: 6 bases; junction bases outside the gene matches: 5. The CDR3 spans 15 residues. The CDR3 coding sequence is TGCGCCAGCAGCTTGGCCAGCGGGAGCATCAATGAGCAGTTCTTC. Protein product: CASSLASGSINEQFF.

CDR3 sequence reads: CASSVSGFRGGEKLFF. The CDR3 DNA reads as TGTGCCAGCAGCGTAAGTGGTTTCCGAGGAGGTGAAAAACTGTTTTTT. The rearrangement uses TRBV9 and TRBJ1-4; D is undetermined. Trimming pared 1 base from V and 7 bases from J, leaving 17 bases between. The CDR3 runs to 16 residues. CDR1 and CDR2 (germline): SGDLS, YYNGEE.

V and J are TRBV2 and TRBJ2-7, with D possibly being TRBD1 or TRBD2 (5 bases each). CDR3 size: 12 residues. CDR1 is SNHLY, CDR2 FYNNEI, per germline. V lost 6 bases and J 3 bases, leaving 9 bases between the germline ends. As DNA, the CDR3 is TGTGCCAGCAGGAGGGGCGTCTACGAGCAGTACTTC. Translating it yields CASRRGVYEQYF.

The chain joins TRBV19 to TRBJ2-2; 11 bases agree with TRBD2. The CDR3 contains 15 residues. The trim removed 11 bases at V and 4 bases at J, leaving 9 bases unmatched. Germline loops: CDR1 LNHDA, CDR2 SQIVND (reference sequence). CDR3: CASTTGTSGTGELFF. The CDR3 DNA reads as TGTGCCTCGACCACCGGGACTAGCGGCACCGGGGAGCTGTTTTTT. Full variable domain (outside the CDR3, taken from reference TRBV19 and TRBJ2-2): DGGITQSPKYLFRKEGQNVTLSCEQNLNHDAMYWYRQDPGQGLRLIYYSQIVNDFQKGDIAEGYSVSREKKESFPLTVTSAQKNPTAFYLCASTTGTSGTGELFFGEGSRLTVL.

The rearrangement links TRBV30 to TRBJ1-1, with D tentatively TRBD1 (5 bases). Germline V gene data show CDR1 as GTSNPN and CDR2 as SVGIG (reference sequence). The V and J ends lost 4 bases and 6 bases respectively, with 18 bases between them. This CDR3 is built from 14 residues. CDR3 DNA: TGTGCCTGGACCGGGTCGGGGCTCTATCCTGAAGCTTTCTTT. Translated: CAWTGSGLYPEAFF.

V usage is TRBV10-1 and J usage is TRBJ2-5; D is unclear. Germline values: CDR1 WNHNN, CDR2 SYGVQD (reference sequence). The CDR3 is 14 residues long. The V and J ends lost 7 bases and 2 bases respectively, with 14 bases between them. The CDR3 sequence: CASNLGCHQETQYF. The CDR3 nucleotides read TGCGCCAGCAACCTAGGGTGCCATCAAGAGACCCAGTACTTC.

A remark on this clone: This same CDR3 is encoded by further DNA sequences in the sample. The V call is TRBV10-3, the J call TRBJ2-3, with 11 nucleotides matching TRBD2. After removal of 4 bases from V and 3 bases from J, the junction contained 0 bases not matched to a gene. This CDR3 is built from 14 residues. Germline V CDR1 and CDR2: ENHRY, SYGVKD. CDR3 sequence: CAISASGRTDTQYF. The CDR3 nucleotides read TGTGCCATCAGTGCTAGCGGGAGGACAGATACGCAGTATTTT.

CDR3 region: CAWTGGSRDYGYTF. In nucleotides, the CDR3 is TGTGCCTGGACAGGGGGCTCAAGGGACTATGGCTACACCTTC. The gene calls are TRBV30 and TRBJ1-2; the match to TRBD1 covers 8 bases. CDR3 length: 14 amino acids. CDR1 is GTSNPN and CDR2 is SVGIG in the germline V gene (reference sequence). Trimming removed 4 bases from V and 3 bases from J; junction bases left unmatched: 7.